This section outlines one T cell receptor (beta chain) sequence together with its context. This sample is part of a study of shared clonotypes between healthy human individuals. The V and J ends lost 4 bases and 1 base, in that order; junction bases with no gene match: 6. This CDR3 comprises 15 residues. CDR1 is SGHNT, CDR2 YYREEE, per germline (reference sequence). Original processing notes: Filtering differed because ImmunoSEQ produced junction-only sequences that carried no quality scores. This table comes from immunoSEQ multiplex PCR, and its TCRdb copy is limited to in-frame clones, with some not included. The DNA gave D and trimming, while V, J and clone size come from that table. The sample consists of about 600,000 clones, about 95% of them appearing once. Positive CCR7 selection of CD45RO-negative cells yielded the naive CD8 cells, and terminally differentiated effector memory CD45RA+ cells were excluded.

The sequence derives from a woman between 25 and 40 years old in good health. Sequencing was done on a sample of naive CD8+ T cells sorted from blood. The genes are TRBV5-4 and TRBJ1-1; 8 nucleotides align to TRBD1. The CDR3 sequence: CASSHDGTGNTEAFF. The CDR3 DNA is TGTGCCAGCAGCCACGACGGGACAGGGAACACTGAAGCTTTCTTT.